A single sample is the source of the 22 T cell receptor beta chains below, sequenced in a study of blood T cell repertoires in COVID-19. TCRdb keeps only in-frame clones here, not all; method: immunoSEQ multiplex PCR. Of 250,000 to 350,000 clones in the sample, 80% to 90% are singletons; the top ten hold about 3%. Sequencing was carried out using peripheral blood. The receptors here all came from a woman between 25 and 40 years old with active or convalescent COVID-19.

This clone was recorded a few times. This CDR3 reads CASSQDPQGRGTEAFF. CDR3 nucleotides: TGCGCCAGCAGCCAAGATCCTCAGGGGAGGGGCACTGAAGCTTTCTTT. The genes are TRBV4-1 and TRBJ1-1; a possible D gene is TRBD1 (6 bases). V lost 0 bases and J lost 4, with 15 bases in between. The V gene's germline CDR1 is MGHRA and CDR2 YSYEKL. This CDR3 is 16 amino acids long.

The chain has TRBV18 and TRBJ2-7; 7 positions agree with TRBD1. V shed 6 bases, J shed 5 bases, and the junction held 10 bases outside the gene matches. CDR1 and CDR2 from the germline V gene are KGHSH and LQKENI. The CDR3 loop spans 14 amino acids. The DNA for the CDR3 is TGTGCCAGCTCCTACGACAGGGTGGCCAACGAGCAGTACTTC. Protein sequence: CASSYDRVANEQYF.

The chain joins TRBV19 to TRBJ2-2; tentatively, D is TRBD2 (5 bases). The germline V gene has CDR1 LNHDA and CDR2 SQIVND (reference sequence). The CDR3 sequence is 16 residues long. V gave up 7 bases and J gave up 6 bases, with 21 bases separating them. The CDR3 loop is CASTPPSGWISGELFF. The CDR3 nucleotides read TGTGCCAGTACCCCCCCCAGCGGTTGGATCTCCGGGGAGCTGTTTTTT. Drawing the rest from reference TRBV19 and TRBJ2-2, the complete variable domain is DGGITQSPKYLFRKEGQNVTLSCEQNLNHDAMYWYRQDPGQGLRLIYYSQIVNDFQKGDIAEGYSVSREKKESFPLTVTSAQKNPTAFYLCASTPPSGWISGELFFGEGSRLTVL.

This clone was seen a single time. The rearrangement uses TRBV7-2 and TRBJ2-7; 8 bases match TRBD2. The CDR3 is 14 residues long. The V gene's germline CDR1 is SGHTA and CDR2 FQGNSA. With 1 base clipped from V and 9 bases from J, the junction kept 8 bases outside the gene matches. The CDR3 protein is CASSLGGGSNPQYF. The DNA for the CDR3 is TGTGCCAGCAGCTTAGGCGGGGGGTCCAACCCGCAGTACTTC.

In its sample, this clone was seen once. The chain carries TRBV30 and TRBJ1-3; 11 bases map to TRBD1. The germline CDR1 and CDR2 sequences are GTSNPN and SVGIG (reference sequence). Trimming took 1 base from V and 7 from J; bases not matched to a gene: 0. The CDR3 has 13 amino acids. The CDR3 DNA reads as TGTGCCTGGAGTGGGGACAGGGGGAACACCATATATTTT. Residues: CAWSGDRGNTIYF.

This clone was seen just once. The CDR3 DNA reads as TGTGCCAGCAGCTTAGCAGCGAGTTCTGGAAACACCATATATTTT. Its protein product is CASSLAASSGNTIYF. The chain combines TRBV7-2 with TRBJ1-3, with unresolved D. Between the trimmed V and J ends, which lost 0 bases and 1 base, there was a span of 7 bases. The CDR3 covers 15 residues. In germline, CDR1 is SGHTA, CDR2 FQGNSA.

V usage is TRBV28 and J usage is TRBJ1-5; D possibly corresponds to TRBD1 (6 bases). This CDR3 contains 17 residues. The V end lost 4 bases, the J end lost 4 bases, and 20 bases lay between the germline ends. CDR1 and CDR2 from the germline V gene are MDHEN and SYDVKM. CDR3 region: CASSSPQAGTKNQPQHF. CDR3 nucleotide sequence: TGTGCCAGCAGTTCCCCCCAAGCCGGGACAAAGAATCAGCCCCAGCATTTT.

The chain combines TRBV14 with TRBJ2-3; 7 bases are shared with TRBD1. The germline gives CDR1 SGHDN, CDR2 FVKESK. J was trimmed by 5 bases and V by 4 bases; bases with no gene match: 12. CDR3 length equals 16 residues. CDR3 bases: TGTGCCAGCAGCCCACCTTTGAGGGGGCAAATAGATACGCAGTATTTT. Encoded protein: CASSPPLRGQIDTQYF.

The chain joins TRBV18 to TRBJ2-1; D remains unclear. Germline loops: CDR1 KGHSH, CDR2 LQKENI. There are 16 residues in the CDR3. The V end lost 1 base, the J end lost 5 bases, and 15 bases lay between the germline ends. The CDR3 spells CASSPLGSGANNEQFF. Here the CDR3 DNA reads TGTGCCAGCTCACCACTAGGATCAGGCGCGAACAATGAGCAGTTCTTC.

The V gene is TRBV27, the J gene TRBJ2-1; 10 bases are a match to TRBD2. CDR1 is MNHEY, CDR2 SMNVEV, per germline (reference sequence). The CDR3 extends over 17 amino acids. With V trimmed by 5 bases and J by 2 bases, 9 bases remained unmatched. CDR3 DNA: TGTGCCAGCAGTCTAGCCTCCGGACTAGCGGCCTACAATGAGCAGTTCTTC. Protein sequence: CASSLASGLAAYNEQFF.

CDR3 sequence: CATSDPGQGGGNYGYTF. For the CDR3, the DNA is TGTGCCACCAGTGATCCCGGACAGGGGGGCGGGAACTATGGCTACACCTTC. This chain joins TRBV24-1 and TRBJ1-2, with TRBD1 matching 10 bases. V shed 3 bases, J shed 2 bases, and the junction held 8 bases outside the gene matches. The CDR3 covers 17 residues. CDR1 and CDR2 from the germline V gene are KGHDR and SFDVKD.

The chain has TRBV30 and TRBJ2-2; D unclear. The germline V and J ends were trimmed by 0 bases and 6 bases, with 8 bases remaining between them. Germline values: CDR1 GTSNPN, CDR2 SVGIG (reference sequence). The CDR3 length is 13 residues. Written as DNA, the CDR3 is TGTGCCTGGAGTGTAGACGGGTCCGGGGAGCTGTTTTTT. Translated: CAWSVDGSGELFF.

The chain couples TRBV6-6 to TRBJ2-5; D call uncertain. The CDR3 runs 14 residues. Trimming took off 0 bases at V and 3 bases at J, with 8 bases between the two ends. Germline V gene lookup returns CDR1 MNHNY and CDR2 SVGAGI (reference sequence). The CDR3 loop is CASSYSGRKETQYF. In DNA form, the CDR3 reads TGTGCCAGCAGTTACTCGGGCAGAAAAGAGACCCAGTACTTC.

The rearrangement uses TRBV5-4 and TRBJ2-7; the match to TRBD2 covers 10 bases. From germline, CDR1 is SGHNT and CDR2 YYREEE (reference sequence). This CDR3 spans 17 amino acids. V dropped 4 bases and J dropped 2; count of bases not matched to a gene: 12. The chain's CDR3 is CASSLSSHLAGAYEQYF. The DNA for the CDR3 is TGTGCCAGCAGCCTGAGTAGTCATCTAGCGGGGGCCTACGAGCAGTACTTC.

The genes are TRBV5-1 and TRBJ2-1, with D possibly being TRBD2 (5 bases). The germline V and J ends were trimmed by 0 bases and 4 bases, with 11 bases remaining between them. This CDR3 is 15 amino acids long. The germline gives CDR1 SGHRS, CDR2 YFSETQ. The CDR3 DNA sequence: TGCGCCAGCAGCTTGGAGCGGCGGCAATACAATGAGCAGTTCTTC. The encoded protein is CASSLERRQYNEQFF.

The gene calls are TRBV20-1 and TRBJ1-2, with TRBD1 matching 7 bases. Unmatched junction bases numbered 3, after V lost 5 bases and J lost 0 bases. CDR1 and CDR2 (germline): DFQATT, SNEGSKA (reference sequence). CDR3 length: 13 amino acids. CDR3 sequence reads: CSARGTANYGYTF. DNA for the CDR3: TGCAGTGCTCGTGGGACAGCTAACTATGGCTACACCTTC.

The sample holds a few counts of this clone. This chain joins TRBV18 and TRBJ1-1, with 8 positions matching TRBD1. Per germline, CDR1 KGHSH and CDR2 LQKENI. The V gene end was trimmed by 5 bases and the J gene end by 5 bases; junction bases not matched to a gene: 7. The CDR3 is 14 residues long. The CDR3 reads CASSSGQGGTEAFF. The CDR3 DNA reads as TGTGCCAGCTCATCAGGACAGGGAGGGACTGAAGCTTTCTTT.

The V and J genes are TRBV6-5 and TRBJ1-2; maybe TRBD1 (6 bases). V was cut by 6 bases and J by 1 base, with 9 bases left in between. Germline V gives CDR1 MNHEY, CDR2 SVGAGI. The CDR3 covers 13 residues. The CDR3 nucleotides read TGTGCCAGCAGAGAGGACAGTAACTATGGCTACACCTTC. Amino acids: CASREDSNYGYTF.

V usage is TRBV5-1 and J usage is TRBJ1-3, with TRBD1 as a possible D gene (5 bases). The CDR3 loop spans 18 amino acids. Trimming stripped 0 bases from V and 2 bases from J, with 18 bases between. Germline loops: CDR1 SGHRS, CDR2 YFSETQ. CDR3 amino acids: CASSLVLGGVSPGNTIYF. In nucleotides, the CDR3 is TGCGCCAGCAGCTTGGTCCTGGGAGGGGTTAGTCCTGGAAACACCATATATTTT.

The table lists this clone with a count of one. V and J are TRBV28 and TRBJ1-1; D is unresolved. Between the trimmed V and J ends, which lost 6 bases and 1 base, there was a span of 12 bases. There are 14 residues in the CDR3. Germline CDR1 is MDHEN and CDR2 is SYDVKM. DNA for the CDR3: TGTGCCAGCAGCCGATACACAAGGAACACTGAAGCTTTCTTT. Amino acids: CASSRYTRNTEAFF. Complete variable domain (other parts from reference TRBV28 and TRBJ1-1): DVKVTQSSRYLVKRTGEKVFLECVQDMDHENMFWYRQDPGLGLRLIYFSYDVKMKEKGDIPEGYSVSREKKERFSLILESASTNQTSMYLCASSRYTRNTEAFFGQGTRLTVV.

The chain couples TRBV6-5 to TRBJ1-5, with D perhaps TRBD1 (5 bases). There are 14 residues in the CDR3. V lost 6 bases to trimming and J lost 4 bases, with 13 bases between them. Germline V gives CDR1 MNHEY, CDR2 SVGAGI. CDR3 sequence (DNA): TGTGCCAGCAGCGCGGGACGGATAAATCAGCCCCAGCATTTT. This gives the protein CASSAGRINQPQHF.

This sequence joins TRBV5-4 and TRBJ2-5; the match to TRBD2 covers 8 bases. The CDR3 contains 15 residues. Germline values: CDR1 SGHNT, CDR2 YYREEE (reference sequence). J lost 4 bases, V lost 1 base, and 6 bases had no gene match. CDR3 loop: CASSLWGGGRETQYF. The CDR3 coding sequence is TGTGCCAGCAGCTTGTGGGGCGGGGGGAGAGAGACCCAGTACTTC.